Listed here are 10 T cell receptor beta chains from one sample, sequenced in a study of T cells in Graves' hyperthyroidism and ophthalmopathy. Amplified TCR beta CDR3 regions derived from RNA transcripts. The primer set for the first-round RT-PCR of the TCR CDR3 was HTBI. TCRdb recomputed calls from the multiplex PCR reads with MiXCR, one row per CDR3 protein. The table records 300,000 or so distinct CDR3 sequences, around 20% of them present only once. Sequences were obtained from blood. The receptors originated from a woman in her forties or fifties with Graves' hyperthyroidism.

V usage is TRBV15 and J usage is TRBJ1-1; D uncertain. Germline CDR1 reads LNHNV; CDR2 reads YYDKDF (reference sequence). Trimming took 8 bases from V and 0 from J, leaving 10 bases between them. This CDR3 comprises 13 residues. CDR3 amino acids: CATALDMNTEAFF. The DNA for the CDR3 is TGTGCCACCGCCTTAGACATGAACACTGAAGCTTTCTTT.

Ten or more counts support this clonotype. The chain recombines TRBV20-1 with TRBJ1-5; D uncertain. V lost 3 bases, J lost 2 bases, and 8 bases lay in between. This CDR3 contains 13 residues. The germline V gene encodes CDR1 DFQATT and CDR2 SNEGSKA (reference sequence). The CDR3 protein is CSARGIGNQPQHF. In DNA form, the CDR3 reads TGCAGTGCTAGGGGAATTGGCAATCAGCCCCAGCATTTT.

This clonotype was observed at least ten times. The V call is TRBV20-1, the J call TRBJ2-5, with TRBD2 matching over 11 bases. The CDR3 is 13 amino acids. Germline CDR1 and CDR2: DFQATT and SNEGSKA (reference sequence). Unmatched junction bases numbered 2, after V lost 0 bases and J lost 8 bases. Here the CDR3 reads CSARDSGRETQYF. The CDR3 DNA reads as TGCAGTGCTAGAGATAGCGGGAGGGAAACCCAGTACTTC.

This clonotype was counted ten times or more. The chain carries TRBV3-1 and TRBJ2-5; 9 nucleotides line up with TRBD1. J was trimmed by 7 bases and V by 3 bases; bases with no gene match: 9. The CDR3 consists of 15 residues. From germline, CDR1 is LGHDT and CDR2 YNNKEL (reference sequence). CDR3 DNA: TGTGCCAGCAGCCAGGCCGGGACAGGGTCCGGGACCCAGTACTTC. Encoded protein: CASSQAGTGSGTQYF.

This clonotype came up many times. The chain combines TRBV7-9 with TRBJ2-6, with TRBD1 identical over 10 bases. V trimming: 1 base; J trimming: 4 bases; junction bases outside the gene matches: 7. The CDR3 spans 18 residues. CDR1 and CDR2 (germline): SEHNR, FQNEAQ (reference sequence). CDR3: CASSLGDRGSAGANVLTF. CDR3 nucleotides: TGTGCCAGCAGCTTAGGGGACAGGGGCTCGGCCGGGGCCAACGTCCTGACTTTC.

This clonotype was recorded a few times. This sequence joins TRBV20-1 and TRBJ2-7; 10 nucleotides align to TRBD1. Germline values: CDR1 DFQATT, CDR2 SNEGSKA (reference sequence). This CDR3 is 14 amino acids long. The V segment lost 6 bases and the J segment 3 bases; nucleotides outside the gene matches: 8. The CDR3 region has the DNA TGCAGTGCCCACGGACAGGGGGGCTTCTACGAGCAGTACTTC. Its protein is CSAHGQGGFYEQYF.

The sample holds many counts of this clonotype. This chain connects TRBV11-3 to TRBJ2-2; D uncertain. V was cut by 5 bases and J by 4 bases, with 8 bases left in between. Germline V gene lookup returns CDR1 SGHNT and CDR2 YENEEA. CDR3 length: 13 residues. This chain's CDR3 is CASSTEFTGELFF. CDR3 DNA: TGTGCCAGCAGCACCGAATTCACCGGGGAGCTGTTTTTT. Full variable domain (missing parts from reference TRBV11-3 and TRBJ2-2): EAGVVQSPRYKIIEKKQPVAFWCNPISGHNTLYWYLQNLGQGPELLIRYENEEAVDDSQLPKDRFSAERLKGVDSTLKIQPAELGDSAVYLCASSTEFTGELFFGEGSRLTVL.

This clonotype showed up many times. The J gene is TRBJ2-7, the V gene TRBV20-1, with 9 bases lining up with TRBD1. V gave up 5 bases and J gave up 3 bases; unmatched junction bases: 8. Germline V lookup: CDR1 DFQATT, CDR2 SNEGSKA (reference sequence). CDR3 length: 14 amino acids. The CDR3, as DNA: TGCAGTGCTGGCTACAGGGGGCGCTTCTACGAGCAGTACTTC. It encodes CSAGYRGRFYEQYF.

This clonotype occurred many times. This sequence joins TRBV6-1 and TRBJ1-2, with TRBD1 matching over 10 bases. V shed 8 bases, J shed 7 bases, and the junction held 4 bases outside the gene matches. The CDR3 extends over 12 amino acids. Germline lookup yields CDR1 MNHNS and CDR2 SASEGT. CDR3 residues: CASLGQGSGYTF. For the CDR3, the DNA is TGTGCCAGCCTGGGACAGGGGAGTGGCTACACCTTC.

The table lists this clonotype with a few counts. The chain joins TRBV12-3 or TRBV12-4 to TRBJ2-1, with 7 bases that match TRBD2. The CDR3 is made up of 18 amino acids. The trim removed 6 bases at V and 2 bases at J, leaving 16 bases unmatched. The CDR3 bases are TGTGCCAGCAGGGTCCATCTGCGGCTAGCGGCTACCTACAATGAGCAGTTCTTC. It specifies CASRVHLRLAATYNEQFF.